This TCR beta chain comes out of a study of T cells after yellow fever vaccination. Study results and caveats: Clonotypes shared by both compartments, CD4 and CD8, made up a small share.

Trimming cost V 0 bases and J 7 bases, with 22 bases left between them. The germline V gene encodes CDR1 LGHNA and CDR2 YSLEER. This CDR3 region has 18 residues. TCRdb recomputed calls from the 5' RACE reads with MiXCR, one row per CDR3 protein. The sample yields a few hundred thousand distinct CDR3 sequences, around 20% seen once. As to this clonotype: What it binds is unknown.

Source: PBMCs, taken before the yellow fever booster vaccination. The V call is TRBV4-3, the J call TRBJ2-1; D might be TRBD1 or TRBD2, each matching 5 bases. The clonotype originates from a man younger than 30 who received the YFV17D yellow fever vaccine. The CDR3 here is CASSQDGYGATPRNEQFF. The DNA of the CDR3 is TGCGCCAGCAGCCAAGATGGGTACGGGGCGACCCCGCGGAATGAGCAGTTCTTC.